The clone carrying this TCR beta chain was picked up many times. Its antigen is not identified. A TCRbeta library incorporating unique molecular identifiers was prepared. Each CDR3 protein is one row after TCRdb ran MiXCR on the PCR reads. This sample has around 240,000 distinct CDR3 sequences, with under 9.5% found just once. The CDR3 has 13 residues. V lost 4 bases, J lost 7 bases, and 4 bases stayed unmatched. The germline CDR1 and CDR2 sequences are LGHNT and FRNRAP. The data were obtained in a study of T-cell reconstitution after alpha-beta-depleted transplantation in children. Broader study findings: Diversity of TCRbeta at day 60 was high in some patients, arising from surviving recipient T cells and thymic progenitors.

This TCR derives from a male patient younger than 18 who had a stem cell transplant for acute lymphoblastic leukemia, so the T cells may come from the graft donor. The chain joins TRBV12-5 to TRBJ2-1, with 7 bases that match TRBD2. Specimen: PBMCs, mostly from graft donor cells, collected 180 days after TCRalphabeta/CD19-depleted stem cell transplant. CDR3 protein: CASGSWEGNEQFF. CDR3 nucleotide sequence: TGTGCTAGTGGTTCCTGGGAGGGTAATGAGCAGTTCTTC.